Listed below are T cell receptor beta chains from one sample, sequenced in a study of OX40 agonist ivuxolimab in advanced cancers. Here immunoSEQ multiplex PCR was the method, and the copy in TCRdb shows in-frame clones only, minus some. The sample has more than 70,000 clones; 84% are singletons. The sequenced sample was CD4+ or CD8+ T cells sorted from blood, obtained in a trial of the OX40 agonist ivuxolimab. The receptors originated from an adult with an advanced solid tumor such as melanoma, head and neck, liver or kidney cancer. CDR3s include the opening cysteine and the closing phenylalanine or tryptophan. The D gene is left open where the match is weak. Rows give clone size only sometimes, using once, few, many, or a class for an expanded clone.

CDR3 DNA | CDR3 protein | V gene | D gene | J gene | clone size
TGTGCCAGCTCGCCAACCCCGGACAGCAACTATGGCTACACCTTC | CASSPTPDSNYGYTF | TRBV18 | . | TRBJ1-2 | once
TGTGCCAGCACCCGAGATTGGACAGGGGACGGCTACACCTTC | CASTRDWTGDGYTF | TRBV7-9 | TRBD1 | TRBJ1-2 | few
TGTGCCAGCAGCTGGGGTAGAAACACCATATATTTT | CASSWGRNTIYF | TRBV7-8 | . | TRBJ1-3 | .
TGTGCCAGTAACAGGGGCGAATCCTACAATGAGCAGTTCTTC | CASNRGESYNEQFF | TRBV7-9 | TRBD1 | TRBJ2-1 | .
TGTGCCAGCAGTGAAAGGAAATTTGACCAGCCCCAGCATTTT | CASSERKFDQPQHF | TRBV2 | . | TRBJ1-5 | few
TGCGCCAGCAGCGGGGGGGACAGAGCAATGGGGCAGTACTTC | CASSGGDRAMGQYF | TRBV5-1 | . | TRBJ2-7 | once
TGCAGCGTTGGGGGACTAGCGGGAGAGATGAAAGGAGATACGCAGTATTTT | CSVGGLAGEMKGDTQYF | TRBV29-1 | TRBD2 | TRBJ2-3 | .
TGTGCCAGCTCCCCCCCGGGAAGTCCCTACGAGCAGTACTTC | CASSPPGSPYEQYF | TRBV18 | . | TRBJ2-7 | .
TGTGCCAGCAGCTCACTTGTAAACGGGGTTTATGGCTACACCTTC | CASSSLVNGVYGYTF | TRBV7-6 | . | TRBJ1-2 | .
TGCGCCAGCAGCCCCCGGAGTGATCCCGACAATGAGCAGTTCTTC | CASSPRSDPDNEQFF | TRBV5-1 | . | TRBJ2-1 | .
TGTGCCAGTAGGGACAGAGGGGGCGCGGCAACTAATGAAAAACTGTTTTTT | CASRDRGGAATNEKLFF | TRBV19 | TRBD1 | TRBJ1-4 | .
TGCAGCGTTGAATTATATGTGGATGAGCAGTTCTTC | CSVELYVDEQFF | TRBV29-1 | . | TRBJ2-1 | .
TGTGCCACCAGCCCCGGGAGGGACACTAATGAAAAACTGTTTTTT | CATSPGRDTNEKLFF | TRBV15 | . | TRBJ1-4 | .
TGTGCCAGCTCACCAGGCACCTACGAGCAGTACTTC | CASSPGTYEQYF | TRBV18 | . | TRBJ2-7 | once
TGTGCCGCCCCAGGGGGCTCCGCTATCTATGGCTACACCTTC | CAAPGGSAIYGYTF | TRBV7-9 | TRBD1 | TRBJ1-2 | .
TGCAGCGCCCGAAAGGGACAGCTGACAGATACGCAGTATTTT | CSARKGQLTDTQYF | TRBV29-1 | TRBD1 | TRBJ2-3 | few
TGTGCCAGCAGCTCCGGACAGATAACGAACACCGGGGAGCTGTTTTTT | CASSSGQITNTGELFF | TRBV11-3 | . | TRBJ2-2 | .
TGTGCCAGCAGCTCGACAGGGGTGGAAGAGACCCAGTACTTC | CASSSTGVEETQYF | TRBV11-3 | TRBD1 | TRBJ2-5 | .
TGTGCCTGGAGTACCTCAGGGGGAACCCAGTACTTC | CAWSTSGGTQYF | TRBV30 | TRBD1 | TRBJ2-5 | .
TGTGCCAGCATGGGACAGCCGAACACTGAAGCTTTCTTT | CASMGQPNTEAFF | TRBV6-1 | TRBD1 | TRBJ1-1 | .
TGTGCCAGCAGTTACCAGCCAGGGGGCTCCTACAATGAGCAGTTCTTC | CASSYQPGGSYNEQFF | TRBV28 | TRBD1 | TRBJ2-1 | few
TGTGCCAGTAGTATAGCCCGGACAGGGAACGGCTACACCTTC | CASSIARTGNGYTF | TRBV19 | TRBD1 | TRBJ1-2 | .
TGCGCCAGCAGCTTGTTGGGGGGGAGCAATCAGCCCCAGCATTTT | CASSLLGGSNQPQHF | TRBV5-1 | . | TRBJ1-5 | .
TGTGCCAGCAGTGACACAGGGGGCTGGGGCAATCAGCCCCAGCATTTT | CASSDTGGWGNQPQHF | TRBV6-1 | TRBD1 | TRBJ1-5 | .
TGTGCCAGCAGCTTAGAGAGGTCCACTGAAGCTTTCTTT | CASSLERSTEAFF | TRBV7-8 | . | TRBJ1-1 | few
TGTGCCAGCAGTTACAAAGGGCTCACTGAAGCTTTCTTT | CASSYKGLTEAFF | TRBV6-5 | . | TRBJ1-1 | .
TGTGCCAGCAGCTTAGTTTCAGGGAGCACCGGGGAGCTGTTTTTT | CASSLVSGSTGELFF | TRBV11-2 | . | TRBJ2-2 | .
TGTGCCAGCAGCTTCTCCGGAGGGAATTCACCCCTCCACTTT | CASSFSGGNSPLHF | TRBV7-6 | . | TRBJ1-6 | .
TGTGCCAGCAGCTCGAAACAGGGTGCAAATGAAAAACTGTTTTTT | CASSSKQGANEKLFF | TRBV5-4 | . | TRBJ1-4 | .
TGTGCCAGCAGGGGGGACAGGGTCTGGGCTGGCTACACCTTC | CASRGDRVWAGYTF | TRBV2 | TRBD1 | TRBJ1-2 | .
TGTGCCAGCAGTGAAGAGGGGACAGGACTGTTTTTT | CASSEEGTGLFF | TRBV2 | TRBD1 | TRBJ1-4 | few
TGTGCCAGCAGCTTGTTTAATCGGGAGAGCTCCTATAATTCACCCCTCCACTTT | CASSLFNRESSYNSPLHF | TRBV5-6 | . | TRBJ1-6 | .
TGTGCCAGCAGCCCCCCGTGGGGAGATACGCAGTATTTT | CASSPPWGDTQYF | TRBV11-3 | . | TRBJ2-3 | .
TGTGCCAGCAGTTTAGCGGGAGGACCCAACAATGAGCAGTTCTTC | CASSLAGGPNNEQFF | TRBV6-6 | TRBD2 | TRBJ2-1 | .
TGTGCCAGCAGTGACCAGGACAGGGGGGGGTACACCTTC | CASSDQDRGGYTF | TRBV2 | TRBD1 | TRBJ1-2 | once
TGTGCCAGCTCGACGGACAGGGGCAATCAGCCCCAGCATTTT | CASSTDRGNQPQHF | TRBV19 | TRBD1 | TRBJ1-5 | .
TGTGCCAGTAGTATGAGGGTCGGGTCCTATGGCTACACCTTC | CASSMRVGSYGYTF | TRBV19 | . | TRBJ1-2 | .
TGTGCCAGCAGCTGCCCGAAACAGGGGGGTTTT | CASSCPKQGGF | TRBV5-6 | TRBD1 | TRBJ1-4 | .
TGTGCCAGCAGCGTCGAGAGGGGTGAGCAGTTCTTC | CASSVERGEQFF | TRBV9 | . | TRBJ2-1 | .
TGTGCCAGCAGCTTGGCAGGGAGCTCCTACGAGCAGTACTTC | CASSLAGSSYEQYF | TRBV7-8 | . | TRBJ2-7 | few
TGTGCCAGCAGCCGGGACAGACAAGAGACCCAGTACTTC | CASSRDRQETQYF | TRBV7-7 | TRBD1 | TRBJ2-5 | .
TGTGCCATCAGCAGCGACAGGGCAATTGAAGCTTTCTTT | CAISSDRAIEAFF | TRBV10-3 | TRBD1 | TRBJ1-1 | once
TGTGCCAGCAGCTTGGTGCCGGACTTCTACGAGCAGTACTTC | CASSLVPDFYEQYF | TRBV5-5 | . | TRBJ2-7 | .
TGTGCCAGCAGTCGGCGGGAGGGCCTGGAGCAGTTCTTC | CASSRREGLEQFF | TRBV6-1 | TRBD2 | TRBJ2-1 | .
TGTGCCAGCAGTTCTACAGGGTTACGAGGCCGGGACACTGAAGCTTTCTTT | CASSSTGLRGRDTEAFF | TRBV28 | . | TRBJ1-1 | .
TGTGCCAGCAGCTTTGACAGCACAGATACGCAGTATTTT | CASSFDSTDTQYF | TRBV7-7 | . | TRBJ2-3 | .
TGTGCCATCAGTGAGTGGGGGGTCCAAGGTCAGCCCCAGCATTTT | CAISEWGVQGQPQHF | TRBV10-3 | . | TRBJ1-5 | .
TGTGCCAGCATCTCATCTGGGGCCAACGTCCTGACTTTC | CASISSGANVLTF | TRBV7-9 | . | TRBJ2-6 | .
TGTGCCATCAGGACAGGGGCCCCTTCCTACAATGAGCAGTTCTTC | CAIRTGAPSYNEQFF | TRBV10-3 | TRBD1 | TRBJ2-1 | few
TGTGCCAGTAGTGCCGGCGAGGTCCTTTGGGAAAAACTGTTTTTT | CASSAGEVLWEKLFF | TRBV19 | . | TRBJ1-4 | .
TGTGCCAGCTCACCACTCGAGAGGGGGAGGGTAAATGAGCAGTTCTTC | CASSPLERGRVNEQFF | TRBV18 | . | TRBJ2-1 | .
TGTGCCAGCAGCTCCTCACAGGGATACAAGGGCACCGGGGAGCTGTTTTTT | CASSSSQGYKGTGELFF | TRBV7-9 | . | TRBJ2-2 | once
TGTGCCAGCAGTGCCAGCGGGAGAGGGTACGAGCAGTACTTC | CASSASGRGYEQYF | TRBV6-1 | TRBD2 | TRBJ2-7 | .
TGCGCCAGCAGCTTGCAACAGGTAGCCGGGGAGCTGTTTTTT | CASSLQQVAGELFF | TRBV5-1 | . | TRBJ2-2 | .
TGTGCCAGCAGTGAAGACAGTAACAATGAGCAGTTCTTC | CASSEDSNNEQFF | TRBV2 | . | TRBJ2-1 | .
TGTGCCAGCAGCCCCCGGAATTCACCCCTCCACTTT | CASSPRNSPLHF | TRBV27 | . | TRBJ1-6 | .